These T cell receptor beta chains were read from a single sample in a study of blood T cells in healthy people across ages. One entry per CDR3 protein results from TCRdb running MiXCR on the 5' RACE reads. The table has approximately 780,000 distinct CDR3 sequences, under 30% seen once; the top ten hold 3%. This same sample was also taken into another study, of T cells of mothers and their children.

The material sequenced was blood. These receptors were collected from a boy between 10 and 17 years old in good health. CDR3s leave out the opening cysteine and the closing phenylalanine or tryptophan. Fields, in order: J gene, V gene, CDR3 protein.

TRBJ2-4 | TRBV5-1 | ASSLGEKAGGPTGNIQY
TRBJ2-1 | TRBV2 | ASSVTHGGNEQF
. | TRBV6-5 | ASSYSMPGTSLQNEQF
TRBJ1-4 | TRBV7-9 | ATSLGGSGLGNEKLF
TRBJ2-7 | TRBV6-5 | VSTLGGIGGYEQY
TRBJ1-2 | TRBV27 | ASRPLILGENYGYT
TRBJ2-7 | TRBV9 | ASSPGQGVVN
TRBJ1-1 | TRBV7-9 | ASSTVNTEAF
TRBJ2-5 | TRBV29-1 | SVAWGRVEETQY
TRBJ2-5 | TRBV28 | ASSYWSRRQETQY
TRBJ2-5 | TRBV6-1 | ASSESWGETQY
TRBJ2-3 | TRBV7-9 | ASSLARGTGRDTQY
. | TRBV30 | AWSVAGTGKYEQY
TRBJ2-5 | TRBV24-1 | ATSDRRDRGGQETQY
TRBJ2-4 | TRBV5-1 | ASSPGTSGGSKNIQY
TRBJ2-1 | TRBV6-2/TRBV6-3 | ASSYVKDRVDEQF
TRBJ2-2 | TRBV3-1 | ASSQAGSSNIGELF
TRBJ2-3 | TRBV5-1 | ASSGRRTGDPSTDTQY
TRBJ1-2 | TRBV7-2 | ASSPDVYYGYT
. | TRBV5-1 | ASSLSQGYEQF
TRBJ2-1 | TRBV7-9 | ASSHRNGFAYNEQF
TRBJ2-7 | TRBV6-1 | ASRPVLDGYEQY
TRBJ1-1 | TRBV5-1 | ASSLGAGGQGQVF
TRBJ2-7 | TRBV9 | ASSEGAETYEQY
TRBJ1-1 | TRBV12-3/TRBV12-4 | ASSFGGPDTEAF
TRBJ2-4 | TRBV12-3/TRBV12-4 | ASGSNTENIQY
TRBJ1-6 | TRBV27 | ASKFEGTPLH
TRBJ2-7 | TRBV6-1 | ASSATQGSYEQY
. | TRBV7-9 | ASSLDVGRAKETQY
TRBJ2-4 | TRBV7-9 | ASSLEAQLGEDIQY
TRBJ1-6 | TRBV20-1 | SAQTGVNSPLH
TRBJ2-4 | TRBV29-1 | SVGLALAKNIQY
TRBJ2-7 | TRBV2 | ATKELNYEQY
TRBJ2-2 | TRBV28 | ASSLPPGLADGELF
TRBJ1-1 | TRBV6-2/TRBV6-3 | ASNRGLGTEAF
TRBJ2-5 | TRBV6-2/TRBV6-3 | ASSPSRLSGGEGETQY
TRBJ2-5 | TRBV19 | TSSFRGFQETQY
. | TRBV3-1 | ASSQGGMADYEQY
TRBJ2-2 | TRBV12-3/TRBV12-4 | ASTAGGHTGELF
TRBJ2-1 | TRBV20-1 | SAPVPPDYNEQF
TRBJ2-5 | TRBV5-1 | ASSLAGTGKETQY
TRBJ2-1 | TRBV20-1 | SAPVDRGDEQF
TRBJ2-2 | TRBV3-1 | ASSQAGPNTGELF
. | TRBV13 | ASSPGTTHPETQY
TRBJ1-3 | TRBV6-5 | ASSYQSGLGNTIY
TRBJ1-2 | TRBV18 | ASSPTGTGTNYGYT
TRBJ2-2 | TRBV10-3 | AIKRVGTGELF
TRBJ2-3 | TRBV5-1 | ASRGGASIDTQY